This is a list of T cell receptor beta chains from one sample in a study of monozygotic twins with inflammatory bowel disease. TCRdb reprocessed the 5' RACE reads and reports one entry per CDR3 protein, with no DNA. The sample has over 350,000 distinct CDR3 sequences, and its top ten clones hold roughly 2.6%. Sequences were obtained from blood. The receptor set was obtained from a human donor with ulcerative colitis or Crohn's disease, or a healthy co-twin of an affected twin (not recorded which). Each CDR3 is given with its conserved first and last residue.

J gene: TRBJ1-1
V gene: TRBV20-1
CDR3 protein: CSAHGGRTNTEAFF

J gene: TRBJ2-3
V gene: TRBV3-1
CDR3 protein: CASSQGTTTTDTQYF

J gene: TRBJ2-1
V gene: TRBV11-1
CDR3 protein: CASSSLPRGGYNEQFF

J gene: TRBJ2-7
V gene: TRBV20-1
CDR3 protein: CSARVEFGFPGQYF

J gene: TRBJ1-5
V gene: TRBV6-1
CDR3 protein: CASSKGTGSNQPQHF

J gene: TRBJ2-7
V gene: TRBV20-1
CDR3 protein: CSAPRGGEQYF

J gene: TRBJ2-6
V gene: TRBV30
CDR3 protein: CAWSHSGSANVLTF

J gene: TRBJ2-3
V gene: TRBV5-1
CDR3 protein: CASRPAGGVDTQYF

J gene: TRBJ1-1
V gene: TRBV21-1
CDR3 protein: CASSKWQASWADTEAFF

J gene: TRBJ1-1
V gene: TRBV18
CDR3 protein: CASSPMGQSTEAFF

J gene: TRBJ1-2
V gene: TRBV20-1
CDR3 protein: CSAGGGKDGYTF

J gene: TRBJ2-3
V gene: TRBV7-3
CDR3 protein: CASRRTGDGDTQYF

J gene: TRBJ1-2
V gene: TRBV7-9
CDR3 protein: CASSPPNRASGGYTF

J gene: TRBJ1-1
V gene: TRBV20-1
CDR3 protein: CSAKSQGESAEAFF

J gene: TRBJ2-2
V gene: TRBV6-5
CDR3 protein: CASSSSQGTNTGELFF

J gene: TRBJ1-1
V gene: TRBV7-6
CDR3 protein: CASSPANAAGAFF

J gene: TRBJ1-2
V gene: TRBV7-9
CDR3 protein: CASRQQGADGYTF

J gene: TRBJ1-2
V gene: TRBV20-1
CDR3 protein: CSAYAVDRAHYGYTF

J gene: TRBJ1-2
V gene: TRBV12-3/TRBV12-4
CDR3 protein: CASSRFGENYGYTF

J gene: TRBJ2-1
V gene: TRBV5-4
CDR3 protein: CASSLGKSYNEQFF

J gene: TRBJ2-7
V gene: TRBV20-1
CDR3 protein: CSASKGGVNEQYF

J gene: TRBJ2-7
V gene: TRBV20-1
CDR3 protein: CSASLAGGTYEQYF

J gene: TRBJ2-7
V gene: TRBV6-2/TRBV6-3
CDR3 protein: CASRRGIFAYEQYF

J gene: TRBJ2-2
V gene: TRBV6-2/TRBV6-3
CDR3 protein: CASSYPSTKAGGVNTGELFF

J gene: TRBJ2-3
V gene: TRBV7-6
CDR3 protein: CASSLDPVPSDTQYF

J gene: TRBJ1-4
V gene: TRBV20-1
CDR3 protein: CSARDFGTTNEKLFF

J gene: TRBJ2-3
V gene: TRBV5-5
CDR3 protein: CASSLPERTDTQYF

J gene: TRBJ2-2
V gene: TRBV7-2
CDR3 protein: CASSRTSGGTTGELFF

J gene: TRBJ2-3
V gene: TRBV12-3/TRBV12-4
CDR3 protein: CASSFRRYTDTQYF

J gene: TRBJ1-6
V gene: TRBV18
CDR3 protein: CASSPLAAPQEPLHF

J gene: TRBJ2-2
V gene: TRBV7-3
CDR3 protein: CASNGGAGELFF

J gene: TRBJ2-7
V gene: TRBV5-1
CDR3 protein: CASSLTGIHEQYF

J gene: TRBJ2-3
V gene: TRBV5-1
CDR3 protein: CASSLAQTIGDTQYF

J gene: TRBJ1-2
V gene: TRBV5-1
CDR3 protein: CASSPQGGGIDGYTF

J gene: TRBJ2-2
V gene: TRBV12-3/TRBV12-4
CDR3 protein: CASSAPGQRSGELFF

J gene: TRBJ1-2
V gene: TRBV5-8
CDR3 protein: CASSPGGSENYGYTF

J gene: TRBJ1-4
V gene: TRBV2
CDR3 protein: CASSVYGFNEKLFF

J gene: TRBJ1-3
V gene: TRBV7-8
CDR3 protein: CASSLDRRQNTIYF

J gene: TRBJ1-2
V gene: TRBV24-1
CDR3 protein: CATSDFGESGYTF

J gene: TRBJ2-7
V gene: TRBV19
CDR3 protein: CASSTMGLSSYEQYF

J gene: TRBJ2-1
V gene: TRBV24-1
CDR3 protein: CATSDLQSGSYNEQFF

J gene: TRBJ2-7
V gene: TRBV20-1
CDR3 protein: CSARGEFGNYEQYF

J gene: TRBJ2-2
V gene: TRBV2
CDR3 protein: CASSPSRGGYAGELFF

J gene: TRBJ2-7
V gene: TRBV9
CDR3 protein: CASSVAPSQDGTYEQYF

J gene: TRBJ2-2
V gene: TRBV7-9
CDR3 protein: CASRRAGTGLPWELFF

J gene: TRBJ1-1
V gene: TRBV3-1
CDR3 protein: CASSQYPVNTEAFF

J gene: TRBJ2-1
V gene: TRBV29-1
CDR3 protein: CSVEAGRGPYNEQFF

J gene: TRBJ2-5
V gene: TRBV20-1
CDR3 protein: CSARAASGFQETQYF

J gene: TRBJ2-2
V gene: TRBV18
CDR3 protein: CASSRRQGRTGELFF

J gene: TRBJ2-4
V gene: TRBV12-3/TRBV12-4
CDR3 protein: CASNADRDIQYF

J gene: TRBJ1-2
V gene: TRBV4-3
CDR3 protein: CASSQDTESPPYTF

J gene: TRBJ2-7
V gene: TRBV7-9
CDR3 protein: CASSLPGQGNGEQYF

J gene: TRBJ2-5
V gene: TRBV7-7
CDR3 protein: CASSSETSGEETQYF

J gene: TRBJ2-3
V gene: TRBV9
CDR3 protein: CASSVGVAGLLTDTQYF

J gene: TRBJ2-7
V gene: TRBV20-1
CDR3 protein: CSARDHGSSYEQYF

J gene: TRBJ2-2
V gene: TRBV11-2
CDR3 protein: CASSSTGGPAGELFF

J gene: TRBJ2-7
V gene: TRBV9
CDR3 protein: CASSVQGTSYEQYF

J gene: TRBJ2-1
V gene: TRBV12-3/TRBV12-4
CDR3 protein: CASSLITGGGNEQFF

J gene: TRBJ1-5
V gene: TRBV20-1
CDR3 protein: CSASRVGTGGYSNQPQHF

J gene: TRBJ2-3
V gene: TRBV9
CDR3 protein: CASSVERQTDTQYF